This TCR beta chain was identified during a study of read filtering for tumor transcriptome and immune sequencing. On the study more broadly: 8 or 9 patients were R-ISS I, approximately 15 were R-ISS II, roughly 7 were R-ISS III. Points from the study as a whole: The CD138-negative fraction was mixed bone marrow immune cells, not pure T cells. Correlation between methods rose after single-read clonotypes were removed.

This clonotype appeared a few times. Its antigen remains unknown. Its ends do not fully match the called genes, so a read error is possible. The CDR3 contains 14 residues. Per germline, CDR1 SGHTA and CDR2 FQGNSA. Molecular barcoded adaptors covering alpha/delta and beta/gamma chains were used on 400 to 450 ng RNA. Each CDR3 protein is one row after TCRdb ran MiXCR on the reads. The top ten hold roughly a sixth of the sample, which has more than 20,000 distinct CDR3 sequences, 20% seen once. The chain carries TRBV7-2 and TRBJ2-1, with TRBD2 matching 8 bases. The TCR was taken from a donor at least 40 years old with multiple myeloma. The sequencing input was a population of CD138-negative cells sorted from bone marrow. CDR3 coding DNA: TGTGCCCGCAGCTCATCAGCGGGAGCCAATGAGCAGTTCTTC. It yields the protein CARSSSAGANEQFF.